This entry is about one TCR beta chain. The antigen remains unidentified. This entry belongs to a study of cytomegalovirus exposure and HLA in healthy donors. The CDR3 totals 17 residues. Deletions cut 6 bases from V and 2 bases from J, with 20 bases between. Germline lookup yields CDR1 LNHDA and CDR2 SQIVND (reference sequence). Study-wide points: A reported reduction in N-insertions relative to the roughly 640-donor mean was seen in an Asian-associated ancestry cluster in a later analysis. As a later analysis revealed, the rate of TCR association differed by HLA locus, with DRB1 most and HLA-C fewest.

In the PCR, 60 Vbeta and 13 Jbeta primers were used. Original methodology: An analysis that came later counted 80 million or so unique TCR beta chains, 10 million to 12 million shared. Libraries were prepared by immunoSEQ multiplex PCR; TCRdb keeps only in-frame clonotypes and omits some of them. V, J and clone size were drawn from that table, and D and trimming were deduced from the DNA. The repertoire holds 150,000 to 180,000 clones, with roughly 77% as singletons. This TCR was sampled from a man aged 30 to 45 in good health and CMV-seropositive. This chain links TRBV19 with TRBJ2-1; tentative D call: TRBD1 (5 bases). The sample was PBMCs. The CDR3 region has the DNA TGTGCCAGTAGCAAACGGTGGGGCGATATCGCCTACAATGAGCAGTTCTTC. It translates to CASSKRWGDIAYNEQFF.